The 8 T cell receptor beta chains below come from one sample, sequenced in a study of cytomegalovirus exposure and HLA in healthy donors. PCR primers comprised 60 Vbeta and 13 Jbeta primers. Profiled with immunoSEQ multiplex PCR; TCRdb holds only in-frame clones, not every one. Among around 76,000 clones listed, under 85% were seen once. The sample taken for sequencing was PBMCs. These receptors all come from a woman between 35 and 50 years old in good health and CMV-seropositive.

This rearrangement joins TRBV2 to TRBJ1-2; the D gene is possibly TRBD1 (5 bases). From germline, CDR1 is SNHLY and CDR2 FYNNEI. The CDR3 is made up of 13 amino acids. The V end lost 4 bases, the J end lost 3 bases, and 9 bases lay between the germline ends. CDR3 bases: TGTGCCAGCAGTGGGGGGGAGGACTATGGCTACACCTTC. This sequence encodes CASSGGEDYGYTF.

The V and J genes are TRBV18 and TRBJ2-2; D is perhaps TRBD1 (5 bases). Trimming removed 1 base from V and 2 bases from J, with 8 bases in between. CDR3 length: 15 amino acids. Germline V gene lookup returns CDR1 KGHSH and CDR2 LQKENI. The CDR3 here is CASSPLDTNTGELFF. CDR3 bases: TGTGCCAGCTCACCACTGGACACAAACACCGGGGAGCTGTTTTTT. The variable domain in full, with the rest retrieved from reference TRBV18 and TRBJ2-2, is NAGVMQNPRHLVRRRGQEARLRCSPMKGHSHVYWYRQLPEEGLKFMVYLQKENIIDESGMPKERFSAEFPKEGPSILRIQQVVRGDSAAYFCASSPLDTNTGELFFGEGSRLTVL.

Comment on this clone: Additional DNA sequences in this sample encode the identical CDR3. The chain couples TRBV4-1 to TRBJ2-1; TRBD1 aligns across 9 bases. The CDR3 has 15 residues. Germline lookup yields CDR1 MGHRA and CDR2 YSYEKL. The trim removed 2 bases at V and 7 bases at J, leaving 6 bases unmatched. The CDR3 coding sequence is TGCGCCAGCAGCCAAAGGGACAGGGAGAGGAATGAGCAGTTCTTC. As protein: CASSQRDRERNEQFF.

The J gene is TRBJ2-7, the V gene TRBV7-2, with D unresolved. This CDR3 comprises 15 residues. CDR1 and CDR2 from the germline V gene are SGHTA and FQGNSA. Trimming removed 5 bases at V and 2 bases at J, with 16 bases between. CDR3 protein: CASSPSRTRAYEQYF. CDR3 DNA: TGTGCCAGCAGCCCGAGTCGCACTCGGGCCTACGAGCAGTACTTC.

The chain is built from TRBV7-2 and TRBJ2-7; 7 nucleotides agree with TRBD1. CDR1 and CDR2 (germline): SGHTA, FQGNSA. This CDR3 comprises 14 residues. After removal of 5 bases from V and 6 bases from J, the junction contained 10 bases not matched to a gene. The CDR3: CASSAYRGPSEQYF. The CDR3 DNA is TGTGCCAGCAGCGCGTACAGGGGACCAAGCGAGCAGTACTTC.

V gene TRBV9 combines with J gene TRBJ2-7; 7 bases agree with TRBD1. Germline CDR1 reads SGDLS; CDR2 reads YYNGEE. Trimming cost V 3 bases and J 2 bases; bases outside gene matches: 8. The CDR3 has 15 amino acids. The CDR3 loop reads CASSERDSGAYEQYF. The CDR3 DNA sequence: TGTGCCAGCAGCGAACGGGACAGTGGAGCCTACGAGCAGTACTTC.

The chain joins TRBV6-6 to TRBJ2-7, with 9 bases aligning to TRBD1. Germline trimming cut 7 bases from V and 7 bases from J; bases unmatched to any gene: 8. Per the germline V gene, CDR1 is MNHNY and CDR2 is SVGAGI (reference sequence). The CDR3 totals 13 residues. CDR3 DNA sequence: TGTGCCAGCAAGTGGGGACAGGGCGGGGAGCAGTACTTC. It encodes CASKWGQGGEQYF.

In this sample, this clone turned up a few times. The V call is TRBV6-1, the J call TRBJ1-5; 9 bases line up with TRBD1. Per the germline V gene, CDR1 is MNHNS and CDR2 is SASEGT. The CDR3 extends over 17 amino acids. V lost 3 bases, J lost 7 bases, and 13 bases stayed unmatched. CDR3 sequence: CASSDELPGQGGQPQHF. CDR3 nucleotides: TGTGCCAGCAGTGACGAACTGCCGGGACAGGGCGGGCAGCCCCAGCATTTT.